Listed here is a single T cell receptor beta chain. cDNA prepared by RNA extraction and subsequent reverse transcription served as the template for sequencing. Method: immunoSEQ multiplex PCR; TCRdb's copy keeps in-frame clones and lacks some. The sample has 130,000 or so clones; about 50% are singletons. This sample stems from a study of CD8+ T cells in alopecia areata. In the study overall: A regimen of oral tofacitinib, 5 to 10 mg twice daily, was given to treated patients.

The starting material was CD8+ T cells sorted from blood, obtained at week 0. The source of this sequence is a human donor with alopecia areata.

CDR3 residues: CASSQQGRVAEAFF. The CDR3, as DNA: TGTGCCAGCAGCCAACAGGGTCGAGTCGCTGAAGCTTTCTTT. The chain uses TRBV4-2 and TRBJ1-1; a possible D gene is TRBD1 (5 bases). The CDR3 loop spans 14 amino acids. The V gene lost 2 bases and the J gene lost 6 bases, with 13 bases spanning the gap. Germline lookup yields CDR1 LGHNA and CDR2 YNFKEQ.